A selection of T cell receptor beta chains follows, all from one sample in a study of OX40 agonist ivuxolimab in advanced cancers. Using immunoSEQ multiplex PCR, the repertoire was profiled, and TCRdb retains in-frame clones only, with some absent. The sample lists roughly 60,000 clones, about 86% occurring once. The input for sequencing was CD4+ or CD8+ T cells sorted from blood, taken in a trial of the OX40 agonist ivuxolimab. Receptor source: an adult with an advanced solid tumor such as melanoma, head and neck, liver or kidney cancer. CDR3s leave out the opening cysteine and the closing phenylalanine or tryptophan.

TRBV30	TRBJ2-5	AWDLAGEGQETQY
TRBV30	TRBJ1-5	AWSTSADVGNQPQH
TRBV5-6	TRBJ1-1	ASSLEPWRGRTEAF
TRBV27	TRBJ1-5	ASSSKSGTGNQPQH
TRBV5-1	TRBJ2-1	ASSPSTGGNEQF
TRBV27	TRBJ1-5	ASNGTVSDSNQPQH
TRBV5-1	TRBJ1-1	ASSPGRVNTEAF
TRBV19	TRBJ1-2	ASSSPDRYYGYT
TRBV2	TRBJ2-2	ASRGTSGYTWELF
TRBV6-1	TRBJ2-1	ATHTGSFYNEQF
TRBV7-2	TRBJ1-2	ASSTGTFTYGYT
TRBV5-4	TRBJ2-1	ASSPGRSYNEQF
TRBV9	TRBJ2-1	ASSVESSSYNEQF
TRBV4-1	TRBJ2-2	ASSPYGGTGELF
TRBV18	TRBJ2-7	ASSPDLWREQY
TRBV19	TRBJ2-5	ASSISRGPQETQY
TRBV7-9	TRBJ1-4	ASSIQGGLNEKLF
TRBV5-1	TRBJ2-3	ASKPVTGTDTQY
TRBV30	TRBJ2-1	AWSGRRDDEQF
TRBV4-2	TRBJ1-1	ASSQGKRKGTEAF
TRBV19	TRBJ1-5	ASSIVEGSGQPQH
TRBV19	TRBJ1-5	ATAPGQGSYSNQPQH
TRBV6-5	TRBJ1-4	ASSLGTGDGKLF
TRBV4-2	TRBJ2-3	ASSKPGGAAGGTDTQY
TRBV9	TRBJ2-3	ASSVARSEDTQY
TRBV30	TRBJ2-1	AGVGLAQANEQF
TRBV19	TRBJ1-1	ASNHRRNTEAF
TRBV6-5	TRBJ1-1	ASGTGEGLNTEAF
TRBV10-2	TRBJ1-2	ASSHGDTYGYT
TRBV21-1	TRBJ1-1	ASSNLGFNTEAF
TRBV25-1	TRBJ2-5	TSRGPRETQY
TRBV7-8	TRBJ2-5	ASSSNRVRGETQY
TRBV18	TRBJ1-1	ASSLDREGAF
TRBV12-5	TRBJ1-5	ASGQGRQPQH
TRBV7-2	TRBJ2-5	ASSPERGGTETQY
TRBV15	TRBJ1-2	ATSRLSRGAGYT
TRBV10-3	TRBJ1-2	AISEGGLRLGYT
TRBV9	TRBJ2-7	ASSARTGNNYEQY
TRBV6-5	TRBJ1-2	ASSYLTGNYGYT
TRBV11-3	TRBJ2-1	ASSTGQAEQF
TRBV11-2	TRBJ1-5	ASSLEGQQPQH
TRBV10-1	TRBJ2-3	ASSASDARDTQY